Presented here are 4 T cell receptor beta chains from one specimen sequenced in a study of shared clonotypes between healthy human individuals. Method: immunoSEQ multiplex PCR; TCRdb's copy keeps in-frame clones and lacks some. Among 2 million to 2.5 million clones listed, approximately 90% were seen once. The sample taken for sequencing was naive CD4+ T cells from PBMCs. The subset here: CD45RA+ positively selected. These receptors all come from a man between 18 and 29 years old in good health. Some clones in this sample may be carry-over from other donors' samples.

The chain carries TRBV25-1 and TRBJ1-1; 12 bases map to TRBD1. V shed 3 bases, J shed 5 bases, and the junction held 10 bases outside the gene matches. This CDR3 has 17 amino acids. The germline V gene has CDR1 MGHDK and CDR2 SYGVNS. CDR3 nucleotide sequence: TGTGCCAGCAGTGAGGGGGGACAGGGGGCGCAAAAGACTGAAGCTTTCTTT. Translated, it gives CASSEGGQGAQKTEAFF.

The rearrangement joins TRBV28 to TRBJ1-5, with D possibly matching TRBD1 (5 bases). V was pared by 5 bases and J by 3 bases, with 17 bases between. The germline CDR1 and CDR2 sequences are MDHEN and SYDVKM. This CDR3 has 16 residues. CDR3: CASSRGNRFFNQPQHF. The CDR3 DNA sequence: TGTGCCAGCAGTCGAGGGAACAGGTTTTTCAATCAGCCCCAGCATTTT.

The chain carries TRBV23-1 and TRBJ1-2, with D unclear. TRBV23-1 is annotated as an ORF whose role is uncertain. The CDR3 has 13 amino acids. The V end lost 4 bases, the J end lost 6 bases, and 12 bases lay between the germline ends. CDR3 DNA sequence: TGCGCCAGCAGTCGGTGGGAGGGTAATGGCTACACCTTC. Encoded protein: CASSRWEGNGYTF.

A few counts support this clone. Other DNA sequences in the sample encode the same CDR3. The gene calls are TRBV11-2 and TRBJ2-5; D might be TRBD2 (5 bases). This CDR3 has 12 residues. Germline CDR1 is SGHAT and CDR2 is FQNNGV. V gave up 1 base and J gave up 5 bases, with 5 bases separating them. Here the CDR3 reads CASSLAGETQYF. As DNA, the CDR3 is TGTGCCAGCAGCTTAGCGGGGGAGACCCAGTACTTC.